The 24 T cell receptor beta chains below come from one sample, sequenced in a study of healthy donors' naive CD4 and CD8 T cells. Starting from about 470 ng of total RNA, TCR libraries were made with linear amplification. Each CDR3 protein gets one entry after TCRdb re-called the reads with MiXCR. The sample shows 200,000 or so distinct CDR3 sequences, under 85% of them seen only once. Sequencing was done on a sample of naive CD4+ and CD8+ T cells sorted from blood, pooled from several donors. These receptors came from a pool of human donors in good health; the sample pools cells from several healthy donors.

The chain links TRBV19 to TRBJ1-1; D not certain. The CDR3 has 16 residues. Trimming took 7 bases from V and 2 from J, leaving 20 bases between them. Per the germline V gene, CDR1 is LNHDA and CDR2 is SQIVND (reference sequence). Here the CDR3 reads CASTIRVGSGNTEAFF. The DNA of the CDR3 is TGTGCCAGTACCATAAGGGTTGGGTCGGGAAACACTGAAGCTTTCTTT.

The V call is TRBV29-1, the J call TRBJ2-1; possibly TRBD1 for D (6 bases). In germline, CDR1 is SQVTM, CDR2 ANQGSEA. With 4 bases removed from V and 6 bases from J, the gap between germline ends came to 16 bases. The CDR3 runs 14 residues. Here the CDR3 DNA reads TGCAGCGTTGGGACAGTGGGGAAACGCAATGAGCAGTTCTTC. Amino acid sequence: CSVGTVGKRNEQFF.

The chain has TRBV7-8 and TRBJ2-1; D unclear. With 5 bases removed from V and 10 bases from J, the gap between germline ends came to 12 bases. CDR1 and CDR2 from the germline V gene are SGHVS and FQNEAQ. This CDR3 has 12 amino acids. The CDR3 sequence is CASSHQRQEQFF. The CDR3 bases are TGTGCCAGCAGCCACCAAAGGCAGGAGCAGTTCTTC.

This clonotype was seen just once. J is TRBJ2-7 and V is TRBV6-5; tentative D call: TRBD1 (5 bases). V was clipped by 7 bases and J by 5 bases, with 18 bases between them. CDR1 and CDR2 from the germline V gene are MNHEY and SVGAGI. There are 14 residues in the CDR3. In DNA, the CDR3 is TGTGCCAGCACCAATCGTCGGTTGGGGCACGAGCAGTACTTC. This gives the protein CASTNRRLGHEQYF.

Only one count was recorded for this clonotype. This chain uses TRBV6-1 with TRBJ2-1; 12 nucleotides line up with TRBD2. Germline V CDR1 and CDR2: MNHNS, SASEGT. This CDR3 is 20 amino acids long. The junction had 19 bases not matched to a gene; V was cut back by 3 bases and J by 7 bases. CDR3 protein: CASSENPWASGRALINEQFF. The DNA for the CDR3 is TGTGCCAGCAGTGAGAACCCCTGGGCTAGCGGGAGGGCCTTGATTAATGAGCAGTTCTTC.

V is TRBV15 and J is TRBJ2-7, with 11 bases identical to TRBD1. The germline CDR1 and CDR2 sequences are LNHNV and YYDKDF (reference sequence). This CDR3 is 13 amino acids long. With V trimmed by 5 bases and J by 11 bases, 8 bases remained unmatched. This CDR3 reads CATSVVAGQGEYF. The CDR3 DNA reads as TGTGCCACCAGCGTCGTGGCGGGACAGGGGGAGTACTTC.

The rearrangement uses TRBV20-1 and TRBJ2-7, with 8 bases matching TRBD2. The CDR3 is 15 amino acids. V shed 5 bases, J shed 3 bases, and the junction held 12 bases outside the gene matches. Looked up from germline, CDR1 is DFQATT and CDR2 is SNEGSKA (reference sequence). CDR3 nucleotide sequence: TGCAGTGCTCATGGGACCGGGAGGGCCGTCTACGAGCAGTACTTC. Translated: CSAHGTGRAVYEQYF.

This clonotype is a singleton in its sample. V usage is TRBV15 and J usage is TRBJ1-2; tentatively, D is TRBD1 (6 bases). V was pared by 0 bases and J by 4 bases, with 12 bases between. The CDR3 is made up of 15 amino acids. Germline loops: CDR1 LNHNV, CDR2 YYDKDF (reference sequence). CDR3 nucleotides: TGTGCCACCAGCAGAGATCCAGGGGACGCCTATGGCTACACCTTC. Its translation: CATSRDPGDAYGYTF.

The rearrangement uses TRBV30 and TRBJ1-2; 7 bases align to TRBD1. The CDR3 covers 12 residues. Germline CDR1 is GTSNPN and CDR2 is SVGIG (reference sequence). V was pared by 3 bases and J by 8 bases, with 6 bases of the junction left unmatched. The DNA for the CDR3 is TGTGCCTGGAGAGCCGGGACAGACGGCTACACCTTC. This sequence encodes CAWRAGTDGYTF.

The chain combines TRBV19 with TRBJ2-1; D ambiguous. The CDR3 is made up of 16 amino acids. Trimming removed 1 base from V and 5 bases from J, with 15 bases in between. Germline CDR1 is LNHDA and CDR2 is SQIVND (reference sequence). The CDR3 DNA sequence: TGTGCCAGTAGTATAGTGTACACCAATCCCCACAATGAGCAGTTCTTC. Amino acid sequence: CASSIVYTNPHNEQFF.

This chain links TRBV20-1 with TRBJ1-1, with TRBD1 as a possible D gene (5 bases). The CDR3 is 15 amino acids. Trimming shortened V by 0 bases and J by 4 bases, and 15 bases separated the two germline ends. Per germline, CDR1 DFQATT and CDR2 SNEGSKA (reference sequence). The CDR3 bases are TGCAGTGCTAGAGAGGCACTGGGGGATCGCACTGAAGCTTTCTTT. Translation: CSAREALGDRTEAFF.

V and J are TRBV12-3 or TRBV12-4 and TRBJ1-5; a weak D match, TRBD1 (6 bases). The V gene lost 6 bases and the J gene lost 3 bases, with 12 bases spanning the gap. This CDR3 spans 14 amino acids. CDR3 protein: CASRETGSNQPQHF. The CDR3 DNA follows: TGTGCCAGCAGGGAAACAGGGTCCAATCAGCCCCAGCATTTT.

The chain uses TRBV18 and TRBJ2-1, with unresolved D. CDR3 length: 12 residues. V was cut by 3 bases and J by 8 bases, with 8 bases left in between. Germline V gene lookup returns CDR1 KGHSH and CDR2 LQKENI. DNA for the CDR3: TGTGCCAGCTCACCCGGAAATGATGAGCAGTTCTTC. Its translation: CASSPGNDEQFF.

The chain carries TRBV7-2 and TRBJ1-1; D gene ambiguous. The CDR3 extends over 16 amino acids. Germline CDR1 and CDR2: SGHTA and FQGNSA. V was pared by 7 bases and J by 4 bases, with 22 bases between. The CDR3 DNA reads as TGTGCCAGCATCAAAGGGCGGGAAGCAGGCATCACTGAAGCTTTCTTT. Its translation: CASIKGREAGITEAFF.

The chain couples TRBV6-5 to TRBJ1-1; TRBD1 aligns across 7 bases. Germline V gene lookup returns CDR1 MNHEY and CDR2 SVGAGI. Trimming at V came to 5 bases and at J to 6 bases, leaving 9 bases not matched to a gene. The CDR3 is 14 amino acids. The chain's CDR3 is CASSNGQVGPEAFF. As DNA, the CDR3 is TGTGCCAGCAGTAACGGACAGGTTGGGCCTGAAGCTTTCTTT.

The chain joins TRBV5-4 to TRBJ1-2; D is possibly TRBD1 (5 bases). V lost 0 bases to trimming and J lost 2 bases, with 11 bases between them. CDR1 and CDR2 from the germline V gene are SGHNT and YYREEE (reference sequence). The CDR3 contains 15 residues. The CDR3 DNA is TGTGCCAGCAGCTTGGCCGGGGCGATGAACTATGGCTACACCTTC. It translates to CASSLAGAMNYGYTF.

The V and J genes are TRBV29-1 and TRBJ2-3; 11 bases line up with TRBD1. The J segment lost 5 bases and the V segment lost 0 bases, leaving 7 bases of the junction unmatched. Looked up from germline, CDR1 is SQVTM and CDR2 is ANQGSEA. CDR3 size: 16 residues. CDR3 region: CSVEDRGQGAGDTQYF. CDR3 DNA: TGCAGCGTTGAAGATCGTGGACAGGGGGCGGGAGATACGCAGTATTTT.

The J gene is TRBJ2-1, the V gene TRBV29-1, with D maybe TRBD1 (6 bases). V was clipped by 0 bases and J by 8 bases, with 26 bases between them. CDR3 length: 18 amino acids. From germline, CDR1 is SQVTM and CDR2 ANQGSEA. This chain's CDR3 is CSVEDRYSGDKRLHEQFF. The CDR3 DNA reads as TGCAGCGTTGAAGATCGGTACAGTGGGGACAAGAGGTTACATGAGCAGTTCTTC.

This chain joins TRBV29-1 and TRBJ2-7, with D possibly matching TRBD1 (6 bases). Deletions cut 7 bases from V and 1 base from J, with 11 bases between. The CDR3 totals 12 residues. The germline CDR1 and CDR2 sequences are SQVTM and ANQGSEA. The CDR3: CSAQDRSYEQYF. CDR3 in DNA: TGCAGCGCACAAGACAGGTCCTACGAGCAGTACTTC.

This chain joins TRBV29-1 and TRBJ2-3; D possibly corresponds to TRBD1 (5 bases). With 7 bases removed from V and 4 bases from J, the gap between germline ends came to 12 bases. The germline CDR1 and CDR2 sequences are SQVTM and ANQGSEA. This CDR3 is built from 12 residues. CDR3 residues: CSATKGADTQYF. The CDR3 DNA sequence: TGCAGCGCGACCAAAGGGGCAGATACGCAGTATTTT.

The J gene is TRBJ2-1, the V gene TRBV29-1, with a tentative D call TRBD2 (5 bases). Trimming took 7 bases from V and 5 from J, leaving 6 bases between them. The CDR3 consists of 10 residues. Germline V gene data show CDR1 as SQVTM and CDR2 as ANQGSEA. The CDR3: CSAGDNEQFF. The CDR3 bases are TGCAGCGCCGGGGACAATGAGCAGTTCTTC.

Here the CDR3 reads CSAHASSGQETQYF. The DNA for the CDR3 is TGCAGTGCTCACGCCTCTAGCGGCCAAGAGACCCAGTACTTC. The chain has TRBV20-1 and TRBJ2-5; 7 bases map to TRBD2. The CDR3 spans 14 residues. CDR1 is DFQATT and CDR2 is SNEGSKA in the germline V gene (reference sequence). The trim removed 5 bases at V and 1 base at J, leaving 7 bases unmatched.

The chain combines TRBV20-1 with TRBJ2-7; TRBD2 matches at 11 bases. Germline CDR1 and CDR2: DFQATT and SNEGSKA (reference sequence). There are 16 residues in the CDR3. Losses at the gene ends were 2 bases for V and 0 bases for J; bases not matched to a gene: 6. The chain's CDR3 is CSARKTSGDDSYEQYF. CDR3 nucleotides: TGCAGTGCTAGAAAGACTAGCGGGGATGACTCCTACGAGCAGTACTTC.

The V gene is TRBV14, the J gene TRBJ1-2; no definite D call. The V gene lost 1 base and the J gene lost 7 bases, with 13 bases spanning the gap. Germline CDR1 SGHDN, CDR2 FVKESK. This CDR3 spans 14 amino acids. CDR3 in DNA: TGTGCCAGCAGCCAAGTACGGGGTGGTGCTGGCTACACCTTC. The encoded protein is CASSQVRGGAGYTF.